Following are 25 T cell receptor beta chains from one sample sequenced in a study of blood T cell repertoires in COVID-19. Profiling relied on immunoSEQ multiplex PCR, and the TCRdb table lists in-frame clones only, not all of them. There are about 180,000 clones in the sample; 70% to 90% occur only once, and 1.5% to 2% lies in the top ten. The sequenced material came from peripheral blood. Every receptor here comes from a man aged 18-30 years who had recovered from COVID-19.

This clone was observed once. The V and J genes are TRBV12-3 or TRBV12-4 and TRBJ2-7; 8 bases agree with TRBD1. Trimming cost V 10 bases and J 4 bases; bases outside gene matches: 6. The CDR3 sequence is 12 residues long. CDR3 amino acids: CATGQGSYEQYF. The CDR3 DNA reads TGTGCCACCGGACAGGGTAGTTACGAGCAGTACTTC.

This rearrangement joins TRBV24-1 to TRBJ2-7, with D tentatively TRBD2 (5 bases). Deletions cut 5 bases from V and 7 bases from J, with 8 bases between. This CDR3 spans 11 amino acids. Germline CDR1 reads KGHDR; CDR2 reads SFDVKD. The CDR3 region is CATSASGEQYF. The CDR3 bases are TGTGCCACCAGTGCGTCGGGGGAGCAGTACTTC.

V usage is TRBV28 and J usage is TRBJ1-4; 7 nucleotides line up with TRBD1. The CDR3 extends over 15 amino acids. After removal of 5 bases from V and 3 bases from J, the junction contained 6 bases not matched to a gene. The germline CDR1 and CDR2 sequences are MDHEN and SYDVKM. CDR3 in DNA: TGTGCCAGCAGTATAACAGGGGCACCTAATGAAAAACTGTTTTTT. Its protein is CASSITGAPNEKLFF.

This clone was seen a handful of times. V usage is TRBV4-3 and J usage is TRBJ2-3; D might be TRBD2 (6 bases). The CDR3 has 17 amino acids. In germline, CDR1 is LGHNA, CDR2 YSLEER. The V end was cut by 0 bases, the J end by 0 bases, with 13 bases between. CDR3 residues: CASSQDPAGPSTDTQYF. The CDR3 DNA is TGCGCCAGCAGCCAAGATCCGGCGGGGCCGAGCACAGATACGCAGTATTTT.

The rearrangement uses TRBV30 and TRBJ1-2; the match to TRBD1 covers 10 bases. Trimming cost V 8 bases and J 6 bases; bases outside gene matches: 9. Germline values: CDR1 GTSNPN, CDR2 SVGIG (reference sequence). This CDR3 contains 13 residues. CDR3 protein: CALTIGTGDGYTF. CDR3 nucleotide sequence: TGTGCCCTGACTATAGGGACAGGGGATGGCTACACCTTC. The variable domain in full, completed from reference TRBV30 and TRBJ1-2, reads SQTIHQWPATLVQPVGSPLSLECTVEGTSNPNLYWYRQAAGRGLQLLFYSVGIGQISSEVPQNLSASRPQDRQFILSSKKLLLSDSGFYLCALTIGTGDGYTFGSGTRLTVV.

This chain links TRBV15 with TRBJ2-6; D not resolved. V lost 1 base to trimming and J lost 0 bases, with 7 bases between them. Per the germline V gene, CDR1 is LNHNV and CDR2 is YYDKDF (reference sequence). This CDR3 comprises 16 residues. The CDR3 nucleotides are TGTGCCACCAGCAGAGGTACCTACTCTGGGGCCAACGTCCTGACTTTC. Encoded protein: CATSRGTYSGANVLTF.

The chain carries TRBV9 and TRBJ2-1, with 8 positions matching TRBD2. Germline V gene sequence: CDR1 SGDLS, CDR2 YYNGEE. This CDR3 is built from 17 residues. Losses at the gene ends were 0 bases for V and 0 bases for J; bases not matched to a gene: 5. The CDR3 reads CASSVDLSGISYNEQFF. The DNA for the CDR3 is TGTGCCAGCAGCGTAGACCTTAGCGGGATCTCCTACAATGAGCAGTTCTTC.

This clone has just one count. The chain couples TRBV7-8 to TRBJ2-3; possibly TRBD1 or TRBD2 for D (6 bases each). Trimming pared 5 bases from V and 6 bases from J, leaving 15 bases between. CDR3 size: 14 residues. The germline CDR1 and CDR2 sequences are SGHVS and FQNEAQ. This chain's CDR3 is CASSRGTIRDTQYF. As DNA, the CDR3 is TGTGCCAGCAGCCGCGGGACAATTAGGGATACGCAGTATTTT.

This chain links TRBV29-1 with TRBJ1-2; TRBD1 matches at 9 bases. The CDR3 has 13 amino acids. The germline V gene encodes CDR1 SQVTM and CDR2 ANQGSEA. Trimming at V came to 7 bases and at J to 7 bases, leaving 10 bases not matched to a gene. CDR3 loop: CSAMGDRVGGYTF. The CDR3 region has the DNA TGCAGCGCTATGGGGGACAGGGTGGGTGGCTACACCTTC.

The chain couples TRBV6-5 to TRBJ2-2; 7 positions match TRBD2. This CDR3 contains 16 residues. Germline CDR1 is MNHEY and CDR2 is SVGAGI. The V segment lost 0 bases and the J segment 3 bases; nucleotides outside the gene matches: 4. The CDR3 DNA reads TGTGCCAGCAGTTACTCGGCGGGAGTGGACACCGGGGAGCTGTTTTTT. Translated, it gives CASSYSAGVDTGELFF.

The chain joins TRBV7-3 to TRBJ2-2; 9 bases map to TRBD1. V lost 1 base, J lost 8 bases, and 8 bases stayed unmatched. Germline CDR1 reads SGHTA; CDR2 reads FQGTGA. The CDR3 spans 16 residues. This CDR3 reads CASSLMGTGGKGELFF. The DNA for the CDR3 is TGTGCCAGCAGCTTAATGGGCACAGGGGGCAAAGGGGAGCTGTTTTTT.

The rearrangement links TRBV6-2 or TRBV6-3 to TRBJ1-5, with a possible D match to TRBD1 (6 bases). Trimming removed 5 bases from V and 6 bases from J, with 11 bases in between. This CDR3 is built from 13 residues. CDR1 is MNHEY and CDR2 is SVGEGT in the germline V gene. The DNA of the CDR3 is TGTGCCAGCAGTAACAGAGGGGGTCAGCCCCAGCATTTT. This gives the protein CASSNRGGQPQHF.

This clone was recorded once. J is TRBJ2-5 and V is TRBV7-6; 7 bases are a match to TRBD1. CDR1 and CDR2 from the germline V gene are SGHVS and FNYEAQ. J was trimmed by 5 bases and V by 0 bases; bases with no gene match: 9. The CDR3 runs 16 residues. CDR3 protein: CASSLARQGLMETQYF. For the CDR3, the DNA is TGTGCCAGCAGCTTAGCCCGACAGGGTCTCATGGAGACCCAGTACTTC.

V is TRBV7-2 and J is TRBJ2-3; D possibly corresponds to TRBD1 (5 bases). Germline values: CDR1 SGHTA, CDR2 FQGNSA. The CDR3 runs 12 residues. Trimming cost V 6 bases and J 2 bases, with 6 bases left between them. The CDR3 region has the DNA TGTGCCAGCAGGACAGACACAGATACGCAGTATTTT. Amino acids: CASRTDTDTQYF.

J is TRBJ2-3 and V is TRBV9, with 8 nucleotides matching TRBD2. The CDR3 is made up of 17 amino acids. Trimming cost V 4 bases and J 6 bases; bases outside gene matches: 16. Germline loops: CDR1 SGDLS, CDR2 YYNGEE. CDR3 sequence (DNA): TGTGCCAGCAGCTCTACGTCTAGCGGGTCGGGTACGGATACGCAGTATTTT. This codes for CASSSTSSGSGTDTQYF.

This rearrangement joins TRBV10-3 to TRBJ1-1; 8 bases fit TRBD1. The CDR3 length is 12 residues. V shed 4 bases, J shed 5 bases, and the junction held 0 bases outside the gene matches. Germline CDR1 ENHRY, CDR2 SYGVKD. The CDR3, as DNA: TGTGCCATCAGTGGACAGGGGACTGAAGCTTTCTTT. Encoded protein: CAISGQGTEAFF.

The rearrangement links TRBV28 to TRBJ2-7; D might be TRBD2 (5 bases). Deletions cut 4 bases from V and 5 bases from J, with 15 bases between. The CDR3 extends over 14 amino acids. Per germline, CDR1 MDHEN and CDR2 SYDVKM. The CDR3 protein is CASSWRFLRDEQYF. In DNA, the CDR3 is TGTGCCAGCAGTTGGAGGTTTCTTCGTGACGAGCAGTACTTC.

This sequence joins TRBV27 and TRBJ1-5; D is perhaps TRBD1 (6 bases). The V and J ends lost 6 bases and 3 bases respectively, with 15 bases between them. This CDR3 region has 15 residues. CDR1 and CDR2 (germline): MNHEY, SMNVEV (reference sequence). CDR3 nucleotides: TGTGCCAGCAGCCTCACAGGGACCTTCAATCAGCCCCAGCATTTT. Encoded protein: CASSLTGTFNQPQHF.

V and J are TRBV12-2 and TRBJ1-3; the table's D call of TRBD1 was not tested on the DNA. TRBV12-2 is a recognized pseudogene. The CDR3 runs 17 residues. The CDR3 here is CASRLGSRDREGNTIYF. CDR3 bases: TGTGCAAGTCGCTTAGGGTCTCGGGACAGGGAAGGAAACACCATATATTTT.

This clone came up once. The chain combines TRBV27 with TRBJ1-5; 12 positions match TRBD1. The germline V gene encodes CDR1 MNHEY and CDR2 SMNVEV (reference sequence). This CDR3 spans 18 amino acids. With V trimmed by 5 bases and J by 7 bases, 15 bases remained unmatched. The CDR3 DNA is TGTGCCAGCAGTCCTCAATACTTGGGACAGGGGGCAGGGCAGCCCCAGCATTTT. Translating gives CASSPQYLGQGAGQPQHF.

The chain joins TRBV12-3 or TRBV12-4 to TRBJ2-3, with a possible D match to TRBD2 (5 bases). Trimming took 6 bases from V and 4 from J, leaving 11 bases between them. The CDR3 loop spans 13 amino acids. The CDR3 region has the DNA TGTGCCAGCAGGCGGGCGGCTCCAGATACGCAGTATTTT. Protein: CASRRAAPDTQYF.

The chain combines TRBV7-9 with TRBJ1-2; a possible D gene is TRBD1 (5 bases). V lost 3 bases to trimming and J lost 6 bases, with 8 bases between them. This CDR3 comprises 12 residues. Looked up from germline, CDR1 is SEHNR and CDR2 is FQNEAQ (reference sequence). The CDR3 loop reads CASSFSGNGYTF. The CDR3 nucleotides read TGTGCCAGCAGCTTCTCAGGGAATGGCTACACCTTC.

V is TRBV6-6 and J is TRBJ2-2; 8 nucleotides agree with TRBD2. The J segment lost 7 bases and the V segment lost 4 bases, leaving 2 bases of the junction unmatched. This CDR3 region has 13 residues. The V gene's germline CDR1 is MNHNY and CDR2 SVGAGI (reference sequence). This chain's CDR3 is CASSSREGGELFF. In nucleotides, the CDR3 is TGTGCCAGCAGTTCCCGGGAGGGCGGGGAGCTGTTTTTT.

This chain uses TRBV4-3 with TRBJ2-2; D perhaps matches TRBD2 (6 bases). Germline V CDR1 and CDR2: LGHNA, YSLEER. Trimming stripped 8 bases from V and 0 bases from J, with 10 bases between. This CDR3 is 14 amino acids long. The DNA of the CDR3 is TGCGCCAGCCGGGGACTCTCGAACACCGGGGAGCTGTTTTTT. This codes for CASRGLSNTGELFF.

This clone was seen once. The rearrangement uses TRBV3-1 (or the pseudogene TRBV3-2) and TRBJ2-1; D gene unclear. Trimming cost V 0 bases and J 6 bases, with 12 bases left between them. This CDR3 contains 15 residues. Germline CDR1 and CDR2: LGHDT and YNNKEL (reference sequence). DNA of the CDR3: TGTGCCAGCAGCCAAGACAAGGTGGGCGCCAATGAGCAGTTCTTC. Protein sequence: CASSQDKVGANEQFF.